A selection of T cell receptor beta chains follows, all from one sample in a study of blood T cell repertoires in COVID-19. The data were produced by immunoSEQ multiplex PCR, yet TCRdb's version contains in-frame clones alone and is incomplete. The data show some 300,000 clones, approximately 89% seen once. The sequenced sample consisted of PBMCs or T cells enriched from blood (not recorded which). The receptors here all came from a woman aged 45-65 years who had been exposed to COVID-19. The CDR3 runs from the conserved cysteine through the conserved F or W.

v_gene | CDR3aa
TRBV19 | CASRGGANVLTF
TRBV7-9 | CASSRRQGNPNEKLFF
TRBV18 | CASSPRVHEKTYEQYF
TRBV28 | CASSPHDRFGSPLHF
TRBV7-2 | CASSIRDRRGAFF
TRBV25-1 | CASSGQGKNTIYF
TRBV23-1 | CASSHPHTGLGETQYF
TRBV7-7 | CASSLGTSRTDTQYF
TRBV10-3 | CAISAQGGGYGYTF
TRBV7-8 | CATHRGLGNTEAFF
TRBV15 | CATSLEVGQPQHF
TRBV5-4 | CASSLRTDNEQFF
TRBV28 | CASTNRENTEAFF
TRBV11-2 | CASSFMTGSTEAFF
TRBV27 | CASSFGGGFYGYTF
TRBV6-1 | CASSEEGNRERRPQHF
TRBV21-1 | CASSKGREGGEDQPQHF
TRBV28 | CANSAGGVDEKLFF
TRBV5-6 | CASSLFSAYEQYF
TRBV7-2 | CASSPDRGNGQDTQYF
TRBV23-1 | CASSQSGREFTGELFF
TRBV10-2 | CASSDGQVSYGYTF
TRBV7-9 | CASSRTGTGVRTEAFF
TRBV15 | CATRRRDRFTTNEKLFF
TRBV10-3 | CAISEGRGSYSPLHF